This T cell receptor (beta chain) originates from a study of blood T cell repertoires in COVID-19 (TCRdb year 2020). General notes on the study: Samples covering the acute and convalescent phases of COVID-19 were provided by collaborators in the United States, Italy and Spain. The prospective study material was composed of cDNA or gDNA derived from T cells, B-cell-depleted T cells, or PBMCs. Subjects who had been exposed to COVID-19, were actively infected with it, or had recovered from it provided the deeply sampled blood TCRbeta repertoires that made up the dataset. The repertoires were made available in a free public database intended to serve as a resource for research on the immune response to SARS-CoV-2. The samples were drawn from the first 160 participants of the ongoing ImmuneRACE study and from 1,254 subjects provided by 6 global collaborators. The sample metadata nearly always contained a de-identified subject ID, COVID-19 status, age in years and sex. Where available, HLA class I and class II types were obtained from metadata supplied by the sample provider rather than from assay-based typing.

This clone was found a few times. Which antigen it targets is not known. Per-base quality was not reported, and no clone a single base away is much larger than it. The immunoSEQ Assay, a bias-controlled multiplex PCR, was used to amplify TCRbeta CDR3 regions from genomic DNA. Per the source publication's procedure: Within the assay, amplification of reference gene primers was used to estimate how many nucleated cells each sample contained. To quantify the absolute abundance of each unique TCRbeta CDR3 rearrangement, sequence reads were collapsed and filtered. For each sample, productive Simpson clonality was calculated by taking the square root of Simpson's diversity index across productive rearrangements. Entries here come from immuneACCESS through TCRdb and include only in-frame sequences with V and J called. Some clones fail to appear in such tables; in the studies checked, an unresolved V gene covers under half of the shortfall, and the cause of the remainder is unknown. D and trimming come from the DNA, and the V and J calls and clone size come from that table. The sample table records 310,000 or so clones; roughly 87% of these occur just once. The ten largest make up around 9.9% of the sample.

The CDR3 runs 14 amino acids, cysteine and phenylalanine included. Only CDR3 DNA is held: 42 bases, read in frame from base 1. Trimming removed 6 bases from V and 1 base from J, leaving 12 bases between the germline ends. The germline V gene encodes CDR1 MNHEY and CDR2 SVGAGI. At one collaborating source in Seattle, patients were enrolled during active infection and were followed longitudinally through the course of disease. Each collaborating institution followed its own protocols to collect whole blood in K2EDTA tubes. For TCRbeta analysis, collaborators shipped samples as frozen whole blood, isolated PBMCs, or DNA extracted from either of those sample types. The paper as a whole reports these results and caveats: Clinical and demographic metadata were provided uncurated, with the amount varying by source and participant.

The clonotype originates from a young man with COVID-19, enrolled during active disease. Sequencing used peripheral blood. The sequence is built from TRBV6-5 and TRBJ1-1, with TRBD1 perhaps the D gene, on 6 matching bases. The CDR3 has the sequence CASSRGGTNTEAFF. The DNA sequence is TGTGCCAGCAGCCGAGGGGGAACGAACACTGAAGCTTTCTTT.